These 25 T cell receptor beta chains came from one sample sequenced in a study of T and B cells in COVID-19 patients. TRB rearrangements were amplified by multiplex PCR with BIOMED2 TRB-A/B primers. Using its own MiXCR run on the multiplex PCR reads, TCRdb lists one record per CDR3 protein. This table holds 7,500 to 8,500 distinct CDR3 sequences, 40% found once. Each TRB amplification used about 220-500 ng of genomic DNA from blood. The sequenced sample consisted of blood. The receptors were sampled from a human donor who had recovered from COVID-19.

J is TRBJ2-2 and V is TRBV19, with 9 bases matching TRBD2. Germline trimming cut 9 bases from V and 6 bases from J; bases unmatched to any gene: 8. The length of the CDR3 is 14 residues. Germline CDR1 is LNHDA and CDR2 is SQIVND (reference sequence). Here the CDR3 reads CASSSASGAGELFF. As DNA, the CDR3 is TGTGCCAGCAGCAGCGCTAGCGGGGCCGGGGAGCTGTTTTTT.

The J gene is TRBJ1-3, the V gene TRBV6-5, with 8 bases matching TRBD1. J was trimmed by 5 bases and V by 5 bases; bases with no gene match: 5. Germline assignment: CDR1 MNHEY and CDR2 SVGAGI. This CDR3 comprises 14 residues. The CDR3 here is CASSQDRGRNTIYF. For the CDR3, the DNA is TGTGCCAGCAGTCAAGACAGGGGTAGAAACACCATATATTTT.

This clonotype has only one observation. The V gene is TRBV7-9, the J gene TRBJ2-3; D is undetermined. The CDR3 loop spans 14 amino acids. CDR1 is SEHNR, CDR2 FQNEAQ, per germline (reference sequence). The CDR3 coding sequence is TGTGTCAGAAGCTTAGAAAAAGGGTCAGATACGCAGTATTTT. This encodes CVRSLEKGSDTQYF. The full variable domain, with the rest looked up from reference TRBV7-9 and TRBJ2-3, is DTGVSQNPRHKITKRGQNVTFRCDPISEHNRLYWYRQTLGQGPEFLTYFQNEAQLEKSRLLSDRFSAERPKGSFSTLEIQRTEQGDSAMYLCVRSLEKGSDTQYFGPGTRLTVL.

This clonotype was picked up a small number of times. V usage is TRBV13 and J usage is TRBJ2-5; D ambiguous. This CDR3 has 13 amino acids. V was shortened by 1 base and J by 5 bases, with 8 bases between the two germline ends. CDR1 is PRHDT, CDR2 FYEKMQ, per germline (reference sequence). The CDR3 DNA is TGTGCCAGCAGCTTAGAGAGCTCGGAGACCCAGTACTTC. Its protein product is CASSLESSETQYF.

There are a few counts of this clonotype. Here the CDR3 reads CASSIVGRMNTEAFF. CDR3 bases: TGTGCCAGTAGTATAGTTGGCAGAATGAACACTGAAGCTTTCTTT. J is TRBJ1-1 and V is TRBV19; D remains ambiguous. With 1 base removed from V and 0 bases from J, the gap between germline ends came to 9 bases. The CDR3 runs to 15 residues. Germline V gives CDR1 LNHDA, CDR2 SQIVND (reference sequence). The whole variable domain, filled in from reference TRBV19 and TRBJ1-1, reads DGGITQSPKYLFRKEGQNVTLSCEQNLNHDAMYWYRQDPGQGLRLIYYSQIVNDFQKGDIAEGYSVSREKKESFPLTVTSAQKNPTAFYLCASSIVGRMNTEAFFGQGTRLTVV.

This chain joins TRBV6-1 and TRBJ2-3; D unresolved. Trimming stripped 3 bases from V and 3 bases from J, with 16 bases between. The CDR3 runs 16 residues. Germline assignment: CDR1 MNHNS and CDR2 SASEGT. CDR3 region: CASSERRPPSTDTQYF. The DNA for the CDR3 is TGTGCCAGCAGTGAGCGGCGGCCCCCTTCTACAGATACGCAGTATTTT.

This chain connects TRBV5-1 to TRBJ1-1; TRBD1 might be the D (5 bases). The V end lost 2 bases, the J end lost 1 base, and 9 bases lay between the germline ends. Germline V gene lookup returns CDR1 SGHRS and CDR2 YFSETQ. The CDR3 is 14 residues long. The CDR3 bases are TGCGCCAGCAGCTTCTTACAGGCGAACACTGAAGCTTTCTTT. Amino acid sequence: CASSFLQANTEAFF. Variable domain in full (rest from reference TRBV5-1 and TRBJ1-1): KAGVTQTPRYLIKTRGQQVTLSCSPISGHRSVSWYQQTPGQGLQFLFEYFSETQRNKGNFPGRFSGRQFSNSRSEMNVSTLELGDSALYLCASSFLQANTEAFFGQGTRLTVV.

J is TRBJ2-6 and V is TRBV5-6; D is unresolved. Trimming shortened V by 6 bases and J by 0 bases, and 7 bases separated the two germline ends. Per the germline V gene, CDR1 is SGHDT and CDR2 is YYEEEE. This CDR3 is 14 amino acids long. DNA of the CDR3: TGTGCCAGCACCGGCGACTCTGGGGCCAACGTCCTGACTTTC. Its translation is CASTGDSGANVLTF.

The chain links TRBV11-1 to TRBJ2-1, with D unclear. The CDR3 has 11 amino acids. The germline V gene encodes CDR1 SGHAT and CDR2 FQDESV (reference sequence). Trimming took off 5 bases at V and 7 bases at J, with 6 bases between the two ends. CDR3 sequence (DNA): TGTGCCAGCAGCCTTGGGAATGAGCAGTTCTTC. It specifies CASSLGNEQFF.

The chain combines TRBV19 with TRBJ1-2, with D unresolved. Germline values: CDR1 LNHDA, CDR2 SQIVND (reference sequence). With 5 bases removed from V and 6 bases from J, the gap between germline ends came to 13 bases. The CDR3 runs to 13 residues. The CDR3 loop is CASSVLQGDGYTF. CDR3 bases: TGTGCCAGTAGTGTTCTTCAAGGAGATGGCTACACCTTC.

The genes are TRBV21-1 and TRBJ2-3; no DNA check was done on the table's D call, TRBD1. TRBV21-1 is a known pseudogene. This CDR3 has 15 residues. This chain's CDR3 is CASSAPGEATDTQYF. CDR3 nucleotides: TGTGCCAGCAGCGCCCCTGGGGAGGCCACAGATACGCAGTATTTT.

The chain has TRBV6-1 and TRBJ1-1; D remains unclear. The CDR3 contains 13 residues. Deletions cut 9 bases from V and 7 bases from J, with 18 bases between. The germline V gene encodes CDR1 MNHNS and CDR2 SASEGT. CDR3: CASERLGYGEAFF. As DNA, the CDR3 is TGTGCCAGTGAGCGCCTCGGCTATGGTGAAGCTTTCTTT.

V gene TRBV6-5 combines with J gene TRBJ2-1, with D unresolved. This CDR3 is 11 amino acids long. From germline, CDR1 is MNHEY and CDR2 SVGAGI. V lost 7 bases, J lost 4 bases, and 5 bases lay in between. This CDR3 reads CASTSYNEQFF. The CDR3 DNA follows: TGTGCCAGCACCTCTTACAATGAGCAGTTCTTC.

The J gene is TRBJ2-6, the V gene TRBV5-6; D unresolved. This CDR3 contains 16 residues. The germline V gene has CDR1 SGHDT and CDR2 YYEEEE. V lost 4 bases to trimming and J lost 4 bases, with 15 bases between them. The CDR3 here is CASSIRTVGGANVLTF. The CDR3 nucleotides are TGTGCCAGCAGCATTCGGACCGTTGGCGGGGCCAACGTCCTGACTTTC.

The V and J genes are TRBV15 and TRBJ2-2, with D possibly being TRBD1 (6 bases). CDR3 length: 14 residues. Trimming removed 3 bases from V and 2 bases from J, with 7 bases in between. The germline CDR1 and CDR2 sequences are LNHNV and YYDKDF (reference sequence). CDR3 coding DNA: TGTGCCACCAGCAGGGGGGCCAACACCGGGGAGCTGTTTTTT. It specifies CATSRGANTGELFF.

This clonotype was counted a few times. V is TRBV18 and J is TRBJ2-5, with D possibly matching TRBD1 (6 bases). There are 15 residues in the CDR3. The V gene lost 6 bases and the J gene lost 2 bases, with 16 bases spanning the gap. CDR1 is KGHSH and CDR2 is LQKENI in the germline V gene. DNA of the CDR3: TGTGCCAGCTCCCCTCAGGGGCAGGGGCAAGAGACCCAGTACTTC. This translates into CASSPQGQGQETQYF.

The J gene is TRBJ2-2, the V gene TRBV11-3; D is possibly TRBD1 (5 bases). Germline CDR1 reads SGHNT; CDR2 reads YENEEA. V was clipped by 8 bases and J by 0 bases, with 10 bases between them. This CDR3 spans 14 amino acids. CDR3 sequence reads: CASRRQSNTGELFF. The CDR3 DNA sequence: TGTGCCAGCCGACGACAGTCGAACACCGGGGAGCTGTTTTTT. The full variable domain, its missing parts supplied by reference TRBV11-3 and TRBJ2-2, is EAGVVQSPRYKIIEKKQPVAFWCNPISGHNTLYWYLQNLGQGPELLIRYENEEAVDDSQLPKDRFSAERLKGVDSTLKIQPAELGDSAVYLCASRRQSNTGELFFGEGSRLTVL.

A word on this clonotype: This may come from a read error, since a much larger clone is one base off. The chain couples TRBV19 to TRBJ2-1; the match to TRBD1 covers 12 bases. J lost 8 bases, V lost 6 bases, and 5 bases had no gene match. CDR3 length: 14 residues. Germline CDR1 and CDR2: LNHDA and SQIVND (reference sequence). The chain's CDR3 is CASRGGTGGDEQFF. CDR3 coding DNA: TGTGCCAGTAGGGGGGGGACAGGGGGCGATGAGCAGTTCTTC.

The sample holds one count of this clonotype. This chain links TRBV18 with TRBJ1-1; TRBD1 aligns across 9 bases. Germline CDR1 reads KGHSH; CDR2 reads LQKENI. V was clipped by 3 bases and J by 0 bases; unmatched bases: 5. The CDR3 is 16 amino acids. CDR3 region: CASSPPGQGLNTEAFF. DNA for the CDR3: TGTGCCAGCTCACCCCCCGGACAGGGGCTGAACACTGAAGCTTTCTTT. Using reference TRBV18 and TRBJ1-1 for the parts outside the CDR3, the full variable domain is NAGVMQNPRHLVRRRGQEARLRCSPMKGHSHVYWYRQLPEEGLKFMVYLQKENIIDESGMPKERFSAEFPKEGPSILRIQQVVRGDSAAYFCASSPPGQGLNTEAFFGQGTRLTVV.

The rearrangement uses TRBV5-1 and TRBJ2-3; 9 bases match TRBD2. The CDR3 length is 16 residues. V was clipped by 3 bases and J by 1 base; unmatched bases: 6. Germline assignment: CDR1 SGHRS and CDR2 YFSETQ. This CDR3 reads CASSSSQRGGTDTQYF. CDR3 DNA sequence: TGCGCCAGCAGCTCCTCTCAGCGGGGGGGCACAGATACGCAGTATTTT.

The genes are TRBV19 and TRBJ2-7; D perhaps matches TRBD2 (6 bases). Trimming pared 3 bases from V and 3 bases from J, leaving 12 bases between. The length of the CDR3 is 14 residues. CDR1 LNHDA and CDR2 SQIVND come from the germline V gene (reference sequence). CDR3 nucleotide sequence: TGTGCCAGTAGTATTCCGGGAGTATTCTACGAGCAGTACTTC. Its protein product is CASSIPGVFYEQYF.

This clonotype was picked up a small number of times. The chain combines TRBV6-4 with TRBJ2-3; D gene unclear. Trimming shortened V by 4 bases and J by 0 bases, and 8 bases separated the two germline ends. There are 14 residues in the CDR3. Germline values: CDR1 MRHNA, CDR2 SNTAGT. The CDR3 DNA reads as TGTGCCAGCAGTGGTCACGGGAGCACAGATACGCAGTATTTT. Encoded protein: CASSGHGSTDTQYF.

The genes are TRBV29-1 and TRBJ2-3; 10 nucleotides line up with TRBD1. J gave up 4 bases and V 6 bases, and 10 bases lay outside the gene matches. CDR1 and CDR2 (germline): SQVTM, ANQGSEA. The CDR3 covers 15 residues. In DNA, the CDR3 is TGCAGCGTAGTATGGGACAGGGGTCGGGCAGATACGCAGTATTTT. The encoded protein is CSVVWDRGRADTQYF.

The chain uses TRBV6-2 or TRBV6-3 and TRBJ2-7; D remains unclear. The CDR3 sequence is 13 residues long. V dropped 5 bases and J dropped 3 bases, with 11 bases sitting between them. Germline CDR1 reads MNHEY; CDR2 reads SVGEGT. This CDR3 reads CASSETDSYEQYF. The CDR3 nucleotides are TGTGCCAGCAGTGAGACGGATAGCTACGAGCAGTACTTC.

This clonotype is deemed large. The chain links TRBV29-1 to TRBJ2-5; 11 positions agree with TRBD2. V trimming: 3 bases; J trimming: 4 bases; junction bases outside the gene matches: 1. Germline V CDR1 and CDR2: SQVTM, ANQGSEA. This CDR3 region has 13 residues. The CDR3 loop is CSVDTSGGETQYF. The CDR3 DNA reads as TGCAGCGTTGATACTAGCGGGGGAGAGACCCAGTACTTC. Using reference TRBV29-1 and TRBJ2-5 for the parts outside the CDR3, the full variable domain is SAVISQKPSRDICQRGTSLTIQCQVDSQVTMMFWYRQQPGQSLTLIATANQGSEATYESGFVIDKFPISRPNLTFSTLTVSNMSPEDSSIYLCSVDTSGGETQYFGPGTRLLVL.